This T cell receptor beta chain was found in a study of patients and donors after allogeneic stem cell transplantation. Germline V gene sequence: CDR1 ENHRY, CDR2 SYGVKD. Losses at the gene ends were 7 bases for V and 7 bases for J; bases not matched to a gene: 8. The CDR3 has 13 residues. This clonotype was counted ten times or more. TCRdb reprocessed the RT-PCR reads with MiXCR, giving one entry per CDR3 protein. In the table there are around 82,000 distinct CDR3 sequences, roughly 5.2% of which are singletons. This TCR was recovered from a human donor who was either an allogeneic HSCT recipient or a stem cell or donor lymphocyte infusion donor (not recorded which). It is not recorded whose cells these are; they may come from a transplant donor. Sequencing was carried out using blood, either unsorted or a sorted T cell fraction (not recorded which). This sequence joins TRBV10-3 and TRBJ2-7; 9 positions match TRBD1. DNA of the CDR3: TGTGCCATCAACCTCGGGACAGGGAGTGAGCAGTACTTC. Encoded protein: CAINLGTGSEQYF.